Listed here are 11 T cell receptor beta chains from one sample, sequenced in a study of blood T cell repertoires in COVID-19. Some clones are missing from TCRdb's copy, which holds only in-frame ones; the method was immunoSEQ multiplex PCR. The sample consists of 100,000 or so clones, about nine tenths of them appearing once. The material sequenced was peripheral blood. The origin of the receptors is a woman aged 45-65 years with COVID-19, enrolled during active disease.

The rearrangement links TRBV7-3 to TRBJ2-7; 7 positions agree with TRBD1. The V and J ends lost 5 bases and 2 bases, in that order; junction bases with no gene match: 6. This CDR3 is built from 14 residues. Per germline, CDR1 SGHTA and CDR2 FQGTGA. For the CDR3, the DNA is TGTGCCAGCAGCCCCGATGGACAGGCCTACGAGCAGTACTTC. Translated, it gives CASSPDGQAYEQYF. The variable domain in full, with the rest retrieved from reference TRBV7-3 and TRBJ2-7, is GAGVSQTPSNKVTEKGKYVELRCDPISGHTALYWYRQSLGQGPEFLIYFQGTGAADDSGLPNDRFFAVRPEGSVSTLKIQRTERGDSAVYLCASSPDGQAYEQYFGPGTRLTVT.

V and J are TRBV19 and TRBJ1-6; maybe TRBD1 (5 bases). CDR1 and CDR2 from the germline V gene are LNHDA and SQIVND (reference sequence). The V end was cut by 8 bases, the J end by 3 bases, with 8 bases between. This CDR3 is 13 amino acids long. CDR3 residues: CASSGYYNSPLHF. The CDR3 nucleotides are TGTGCCAGTTCAGGGTACTATAATTCACCCCTCCACTTT. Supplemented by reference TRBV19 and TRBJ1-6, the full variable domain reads DGGITQSPKYLFRKEGQNVTLSCEQNLNHDAMYWYRQDPGQGLRLIYYSQIVNDFQKGDIAEGYSVSREKKESFPLTVTSAQKNPTAFYLCASSGYYNSPLHFGNGTRLTVT.

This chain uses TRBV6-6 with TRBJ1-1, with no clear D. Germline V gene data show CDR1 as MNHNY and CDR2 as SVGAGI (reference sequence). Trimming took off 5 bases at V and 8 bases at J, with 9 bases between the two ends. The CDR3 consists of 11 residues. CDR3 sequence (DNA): TGTGCCAGCAGTCCGCGGGGAGAAGCTTTCTTT. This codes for CASSPRGEAFF.

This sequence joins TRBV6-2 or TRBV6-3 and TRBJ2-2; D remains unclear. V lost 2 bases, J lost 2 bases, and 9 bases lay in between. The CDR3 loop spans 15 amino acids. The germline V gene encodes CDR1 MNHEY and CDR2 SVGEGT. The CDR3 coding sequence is TGTGCCAGCAGTTACGCACTAACTAACACCGGGGAGCTGTTTTTT. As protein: CASSYALTNTGELFF.

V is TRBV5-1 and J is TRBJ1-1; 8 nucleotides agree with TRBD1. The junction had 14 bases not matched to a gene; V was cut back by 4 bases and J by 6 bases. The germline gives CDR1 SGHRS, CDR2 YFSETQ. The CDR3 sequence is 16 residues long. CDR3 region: CASSPGAGATGAEAFF. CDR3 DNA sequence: TGCGCCAGCAGCCCTGGGGCAGGTGCGACAGGGGCTGAAGCTTTCTTT.

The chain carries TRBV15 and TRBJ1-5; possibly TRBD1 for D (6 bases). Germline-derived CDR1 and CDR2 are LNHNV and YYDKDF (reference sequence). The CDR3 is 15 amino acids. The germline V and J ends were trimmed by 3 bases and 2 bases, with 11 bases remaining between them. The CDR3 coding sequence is TGTGCCACCAGCAGTGGGGACATTGGCAATCAGCCCCAGCATTTT. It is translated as CATSSGDIGNQPQHF.

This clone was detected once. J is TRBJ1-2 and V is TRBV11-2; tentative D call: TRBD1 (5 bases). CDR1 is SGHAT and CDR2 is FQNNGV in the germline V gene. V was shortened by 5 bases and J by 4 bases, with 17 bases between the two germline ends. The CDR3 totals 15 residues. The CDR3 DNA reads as TGTGCCAGCAGCACCAGTTCACTGGGGGGCTATGGCTACACCTTC. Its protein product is CASSTSSLGGYGYTF. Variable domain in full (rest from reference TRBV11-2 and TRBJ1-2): EAGVAQSPRYKIIEKRQSVAFWCNPISGHATLYWYQQILGQGPKLLIQFQNNGVVDDSQLPKDRFSAERLKGVDSTLKIQPAKLEDSAVYLCASSTSSLGGYGYTFGSGTRLTVV.

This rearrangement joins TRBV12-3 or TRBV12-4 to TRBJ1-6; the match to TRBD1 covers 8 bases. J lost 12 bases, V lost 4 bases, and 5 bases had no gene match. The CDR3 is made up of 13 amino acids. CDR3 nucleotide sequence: TGTGCCAGCAGTTCGAATACAGGGGGACCCCTCCACTTT. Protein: CASSSNTGGPLHF.

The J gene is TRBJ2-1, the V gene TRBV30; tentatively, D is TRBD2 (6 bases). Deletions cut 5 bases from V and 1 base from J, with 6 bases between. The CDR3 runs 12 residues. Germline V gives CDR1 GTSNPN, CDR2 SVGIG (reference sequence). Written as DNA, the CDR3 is TGTGCCTGGGGGGGGTCCTACAATGAGCAGTTCTTC. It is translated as CAWGGSYNEQFF.

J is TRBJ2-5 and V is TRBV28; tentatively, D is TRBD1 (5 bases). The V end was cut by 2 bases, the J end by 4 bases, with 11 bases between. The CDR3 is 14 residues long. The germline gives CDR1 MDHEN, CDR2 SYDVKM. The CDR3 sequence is CASSLQGSGETQYF. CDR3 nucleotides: TGTGCCAGCAGTTTACAGGGATCGGGAGAGACCCAGTACTTC.

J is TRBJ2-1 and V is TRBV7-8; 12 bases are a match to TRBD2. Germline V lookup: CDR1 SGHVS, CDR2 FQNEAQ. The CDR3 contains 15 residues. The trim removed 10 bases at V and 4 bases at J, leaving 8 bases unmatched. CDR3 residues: CATEWLAGGYNEQFF. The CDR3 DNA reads TGTGCCACCGAATGGCTAGCGGGGGGGTACAATGAGCAGTTCTTC.